Listed below are T cell receptor beta chains from one sample, sequenced in a study of cytomegalovirus exposure and HLA in healthy donors. TCRdb's copy holds only in-frame clones and misses some; the assay was immunoSEQ multiplex PCR. The sample yields about 110,000 clones, 74% seen once. Sequencing input: PBMCs. The source of these receptors is a young man in good health and CMV-seropositive. Both conserved end residues are part of each CDR3. A D gene is named only where the DNA matches it firmly. Clone sizes are given selectively: once, few, many, or a class where the clone is expanded.

clone_size j_call v_call d_call cdr3_nt cdr3_aa
. TRBJ2-7 TRBV7-2 . TGTGCCAGCAGCTTAGGAGGCCGGGGTGTGTACGAGCAGTACTTC CASSLGGRGVYEQYF
. TRBJ2-1 TRBV13 TRBD2 TGTGCCAGCAGCTTAGGGGCACTAGCGGGGGACCCTCTCTCCTACAATGAGCAGTTCTTC CASSLGALAGDPLSYNEQFF
. TRBJ2-7 TRBV2 . TGTGCCAGCAGTGATCGGGGGGCGGACGAGCAGTACTTC CASSDRGADEQYF
. TRBJ2-5 TRBV6-5 . TGTGCCAGCAGACTTGGGGGCGCAGAGACCCAGTACTTC CASRLGGAETQYF
. TRBJ2-5 TRBV18 . TGTGCCAGCTCACCCCCATCCTTCCGACAGTGGGAAGAAAGAGAGACCCAGTACTTC CASSPPSFRQWEERETQYF
few TRBJ1-2 TRBV7-9 . TGTGCCAGCAGCTTAGAGGCAGGGAACTATGGCTACACCTTC CASSLEAGNYGYTF
once TRBJ1-1 TRBV18 . TGTGCCAGCTCACCAAGGCCTAGTCAGAACACTGAAGCTTTCTTT CASSPRPSQNTEAFF
. TRBJ1-1 TRBV18 TRBD1 TGTGCCAGCTCACAGGGGATTGACAGGGGCACTGAAGCTTTCTTT CASSQGIDRGTEAFF
few TRBJ2-1 TRBV7-2 . TGTGCCAGCAGCTTGAAGCTAGCCATCCCGGGGAACAATGAGCAGTTCTTC CASSLKLAIPGNNEQFF
. TRBJ2-7 TRBV6-6 TRBD2 TGTGCCAGCAGGCCCCTAGCGGATCCTTCCTTTTACGAGCAGTACTTC CASRPLADPSFYEQYF
. TRBJ1-2 TRBV15 TRBD1 TGTGCCACCAGCAGCAACACCTACAGGGGTGGCTATGGCTACACCTTC CATSSNTYRGGYGYTF
. TRBJ1-5 TRBV4-2 . TGTGCCAGCAGCCAAGTAGGGGAATATAGCAATCAGCCCCAGCATTTT CASSQVGEYSNQPQHF
few TRBJ2-1 TRBV10-3 . TGTGCCATCAGTGCCCCCAGGGTATCTGTCAATGAGCAGTTCTTC CAISAPRVSVNEQFF
. TRBJ1-4 TRBV5-1 TRBD1 TGCGCCAGCAGCCCCGACAAGGGGGCAGCTAATGAAAAACTGTTTTTT CASSPDKGAANEKLFF
. TRBJ1-1 TRBV27 . TGTGCCAGCAGTCTAAACAGGGTTTCTGAAGCTTTCTTT CASSLNRVSEAFF
. TRBJ1-4 TRBV5-1 . TGCGCCAGCAGTCCAGGGGACACCTCTAATGAAAAACTGTTTTTT CASSPGDTSNEKLFF
. TRBJ1-1 TRBV6-1 . TGTGCCAGCAGTGCCCAGGGAACGGTGAACACTGAAGCTTTCTTT CASSAQGTVNTEAFF
many TRBJ1-5 TRBV10-1 TRBD1 TGCGCCAGCAGTGCGGACAGGGAGCAGCCCCAGCATTTT CASSADREQPQHF
once TRBJ1-1 TRBV6-1 TRBD1 TGTGCCAGCAGTGAAGGGGGGACAGCCCCTTATGAAGCTTTCTTT CASSEGGTAPYEAFF